The T cell receptor beta chain described here comes from a study of T cells in Graves' hyperthyroidism and ophthalmopathy. What was amplified from RNA transcripts were TCR beta CDR3 regions. HTBI primers were used for first-round RT-PCR of the TCR CDR3. Each CDR3 protein is one row after TCRdb ran MiXCR on the multiplex PCR reads. The sample shows around 690,000 distinct CDR3 sequences, under 25% of them seen only once. This CDR3 has 14 residues. With 4 bases clipped from V and 5 bases from J, the junction kept 8 bases outside the gene matches. Germline V gives CDR1 DFQATT, CDR2 SNEGSKA (reference sequence).

This receptor was taken from a man aged 30 to 39 with Graves' ophthalmopathy. This rearrangement joins TRBV20-1 to TRBJ2-1; 7 bases are a match to TRBD2. Source material: blood. The CDR3 is CSAIEGGPNNEQFF. As DNA, the CDR3 is TGCAGTGCTATAGAGGGAGGGCCCAACAATGAGCAGTTCTTC.